Sequencing of this T cell receptor (beta chain) was carried out in a study of blood T cell repertoires in COVID-19. Study details: Acute-phase and convalescent COVID-19 samples originated in the United States, Italy and Spain.

The protocol was immunoSEQ multiplex PCR, while the TCRdb copy is restricted to in-frame clones and leaves out a portion. The sample has about 320,000 clones, around 89% seen once. The CDR3 contains 15 residues. CDR1 is SEHNR and CDR2 is FQNEAQ in the germline V gene (reference sequence). Unmatched junction bases numbered 6, after V lost 4 bases and J lost 4 bases. The sample was peripheral blood. This clonotype was sampled from a man between 18 and 29 years old who had recovered from COVID-19. This chain connects TRBV7-9 to TRBJ1-2; 10 bases match TRBD1. The CDR3 DNA reads TGTGCCAGCAGCTCCGGGACAGGGGTAGTCTATGGCTACACCTTC. Protein sequence: CASSSGTGVVYGYTF.